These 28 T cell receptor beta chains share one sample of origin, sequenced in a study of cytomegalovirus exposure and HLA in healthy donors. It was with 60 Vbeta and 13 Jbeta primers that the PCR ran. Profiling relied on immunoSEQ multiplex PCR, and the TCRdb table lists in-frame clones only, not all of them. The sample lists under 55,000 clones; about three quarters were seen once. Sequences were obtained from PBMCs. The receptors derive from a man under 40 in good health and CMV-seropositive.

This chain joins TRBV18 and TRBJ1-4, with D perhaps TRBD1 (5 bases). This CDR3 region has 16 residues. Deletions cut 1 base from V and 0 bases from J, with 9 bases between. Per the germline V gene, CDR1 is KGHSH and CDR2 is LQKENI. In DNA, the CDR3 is TGTGCCAGCTCACCACGACAGTTAGCAACTAATGAAAAACTGTTTTTT. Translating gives CASSPRQLATNEKLFF.

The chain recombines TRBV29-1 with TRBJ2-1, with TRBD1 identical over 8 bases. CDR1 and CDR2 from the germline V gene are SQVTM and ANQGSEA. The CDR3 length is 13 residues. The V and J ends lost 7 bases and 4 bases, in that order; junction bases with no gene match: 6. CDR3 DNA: TGCAGCGCCTCAGGGGGCTTTTACAATGAGCAGTTCTTC. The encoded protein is CSASGGFYNEQFF.

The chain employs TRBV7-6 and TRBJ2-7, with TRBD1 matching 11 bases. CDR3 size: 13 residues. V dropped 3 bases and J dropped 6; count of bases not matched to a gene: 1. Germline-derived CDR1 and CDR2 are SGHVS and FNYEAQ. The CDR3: CASSFGTGGEQYF. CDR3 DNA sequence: TGTGCCAGCAGCTTCGGGACAGGGGGCGAGCAGTACTTC.

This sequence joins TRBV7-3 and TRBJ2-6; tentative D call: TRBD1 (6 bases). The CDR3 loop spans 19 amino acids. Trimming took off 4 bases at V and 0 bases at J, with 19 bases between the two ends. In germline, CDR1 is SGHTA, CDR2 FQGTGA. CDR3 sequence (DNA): TGTGCCAGCAGCTCCCACAGGGTATCCTCTCTCTCTGGGGCCAACGTCCTGACTTTC. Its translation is CASSSHRVSSLSGANVLTF.

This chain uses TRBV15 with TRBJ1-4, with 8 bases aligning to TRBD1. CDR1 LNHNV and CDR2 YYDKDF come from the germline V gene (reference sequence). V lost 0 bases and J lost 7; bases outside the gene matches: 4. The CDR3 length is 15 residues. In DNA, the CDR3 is TGTGCCACCAGCAGAGACAGGGGGCTTGGTGAAAAACTGTTTTTT. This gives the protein CATSRDRGLGEKLFF.

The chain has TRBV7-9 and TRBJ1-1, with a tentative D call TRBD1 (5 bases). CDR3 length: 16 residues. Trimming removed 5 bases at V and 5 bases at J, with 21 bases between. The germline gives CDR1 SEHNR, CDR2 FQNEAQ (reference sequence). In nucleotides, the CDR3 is TGTGCCAGCAGCCACCTAGGTGTGGTCGGGGGAACTGAAGCTTTCTTT. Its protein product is CASSHLGVVGGTEAFF. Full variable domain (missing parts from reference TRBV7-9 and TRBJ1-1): DTGVSQNPRHKITKRGQNVTFRCDPISEHNRLYWYRQTLGQGPEFLTYFQNEAQLEKSRLLSDRFSAERPKGSFSTLEIQRTEQGDSAMYLCASSHLGVVGGTEAFFGQGTRLTVV.

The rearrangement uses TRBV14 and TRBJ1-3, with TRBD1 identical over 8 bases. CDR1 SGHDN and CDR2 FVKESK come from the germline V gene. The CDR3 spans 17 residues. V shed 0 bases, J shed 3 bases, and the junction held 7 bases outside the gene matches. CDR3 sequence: CASSQDPWTGFGNTIYF. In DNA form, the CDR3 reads TGTGCCAGCAGCCAAGATCCCTGGACAGGGTTTGGAAACACCATATATTTT.

CDR3: CASSLVGGEYEQYF. In nucleotides, the CDR3 is TGCGCCAGCAGCCTGGTGGGGGGAGAGTACGAGCAGTACTTC. V usage is TRBV4-1 and J usage is TRBJ2-7; possible D gene TRBD2, 6 bases. The CDR3 length is 14 residues. Per the germline V gene, CDR1 is MGHRA and CDR2 is YSYEKL. Trimming cost V 4 bases and J 4 bases, with 14 bases left between them.

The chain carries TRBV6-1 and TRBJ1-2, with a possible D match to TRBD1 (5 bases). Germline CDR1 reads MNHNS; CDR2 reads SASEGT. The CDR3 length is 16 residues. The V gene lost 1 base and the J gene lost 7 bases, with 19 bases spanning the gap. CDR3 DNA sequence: TGTGCCAGCAGTGAAGTCACGGGGGGAAGGGGTGGTGGCTACACCTTC. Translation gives CASSEVTGGRGGGYTF.

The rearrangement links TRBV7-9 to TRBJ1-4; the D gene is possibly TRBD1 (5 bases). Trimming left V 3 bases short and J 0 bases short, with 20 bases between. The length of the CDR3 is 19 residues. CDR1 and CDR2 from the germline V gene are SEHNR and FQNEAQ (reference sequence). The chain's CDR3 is CASSFIFPGLTATNEKLFF. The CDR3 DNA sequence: TGTGCCAGCAGCTTCATCTTCCCAGGGTTAACTGCAACTAATGAAAAACTGTTTTTT.

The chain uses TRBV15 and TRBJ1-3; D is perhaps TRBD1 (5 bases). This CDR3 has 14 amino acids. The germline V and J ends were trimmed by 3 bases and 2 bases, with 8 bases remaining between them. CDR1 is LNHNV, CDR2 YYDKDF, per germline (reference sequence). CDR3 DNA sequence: TGTGCCACCAGCAGCACAGGTGCTGGAAACACCATATATTTT. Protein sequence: CATSSTGAGNTIYF.

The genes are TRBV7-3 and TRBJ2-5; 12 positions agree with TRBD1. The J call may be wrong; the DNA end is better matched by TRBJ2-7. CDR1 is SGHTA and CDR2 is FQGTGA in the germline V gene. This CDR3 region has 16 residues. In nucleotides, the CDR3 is TGTGCCAGCAGCCCGGGACAGGGGGCAAAGCCCTACGAGCAGTACTTC. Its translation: CASSPGQGAKPYEQYF.

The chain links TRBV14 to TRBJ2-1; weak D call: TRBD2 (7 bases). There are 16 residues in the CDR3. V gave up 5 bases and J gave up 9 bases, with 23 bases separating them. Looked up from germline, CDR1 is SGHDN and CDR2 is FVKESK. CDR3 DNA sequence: TGTGCCAGCAGCGCGGGTTTCGGGGGGCCAAATAGTGAGCAGTTCTTC. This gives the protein CASSAGFGGPNSEQFF.

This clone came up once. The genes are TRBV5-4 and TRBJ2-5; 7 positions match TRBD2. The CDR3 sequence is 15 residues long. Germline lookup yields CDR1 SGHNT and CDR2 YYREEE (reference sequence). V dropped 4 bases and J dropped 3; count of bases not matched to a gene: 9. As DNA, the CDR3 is TGTGCCAGCAGCCGCGGGGGTCGCGATAAAGAGACCCAGTACTTC. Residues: CASSRGGRDKETQYF.

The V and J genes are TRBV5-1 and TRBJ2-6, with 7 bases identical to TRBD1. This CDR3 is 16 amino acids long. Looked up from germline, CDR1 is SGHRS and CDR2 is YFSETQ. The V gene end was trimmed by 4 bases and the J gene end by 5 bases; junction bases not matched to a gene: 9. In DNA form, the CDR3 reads TGCGCCAGCAGCCTTACGACAGGGCTTCGGGCCAACGTCCTGACTTTC. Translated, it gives CASSLTTGLRANVLTF.

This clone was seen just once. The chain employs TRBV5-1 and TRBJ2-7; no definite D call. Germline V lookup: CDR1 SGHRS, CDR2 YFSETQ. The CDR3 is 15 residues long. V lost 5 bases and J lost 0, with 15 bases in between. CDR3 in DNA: TGCGCCAGCAGGCCGAGTGGAGTGTCCTCCTACGAGCAGTACTTC. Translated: CASRPSGVSSYEQYF.

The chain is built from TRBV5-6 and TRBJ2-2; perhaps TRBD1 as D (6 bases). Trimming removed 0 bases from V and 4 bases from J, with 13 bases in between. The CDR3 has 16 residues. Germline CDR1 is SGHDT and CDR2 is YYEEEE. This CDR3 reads CASSLGAGVTTGELFF. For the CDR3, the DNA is TGTGCCAGCAGCTTGGGGGCAGGGGTTACCACCGGGGAGCTGTTTTTT.

The CDR3 loop reads CASSTRDSSNTGELFF. DNA of the CDR3: TGTGCCAGCAGCACCCGGGACAGTTCGAACACCGGGGAGCTGTTTTTT. The rearrangement joins TRBV7-9 to TRBJ2-2, with TRBD1 matching over 7 bases. J was trimmed by 0 bases and V by 5 bases; bases with no gene match: 6. CDR3 length equals 16 residues. Germline V gene data show CDR1 as SEHNR and CDR2 as FQNEAQ (reference sequence).

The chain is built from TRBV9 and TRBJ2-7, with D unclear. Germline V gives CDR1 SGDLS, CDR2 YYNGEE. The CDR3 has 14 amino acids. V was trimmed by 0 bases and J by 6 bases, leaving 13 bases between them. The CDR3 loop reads CASSVEAGYGEQYF. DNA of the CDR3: TGTGCCAGCAGCGTAGAGGCAGGCTATGGCGAGCAGTACTTC.

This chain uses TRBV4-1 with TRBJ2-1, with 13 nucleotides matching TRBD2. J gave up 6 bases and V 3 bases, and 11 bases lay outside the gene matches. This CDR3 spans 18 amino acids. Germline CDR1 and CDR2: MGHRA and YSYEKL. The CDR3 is CASSHPRLAGGTPNEQFF. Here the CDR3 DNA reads TGCGCCAGCAGCCATCCCCGACTAGCGGGGGGCACCCCCAATGAGCAGTTCTTC.

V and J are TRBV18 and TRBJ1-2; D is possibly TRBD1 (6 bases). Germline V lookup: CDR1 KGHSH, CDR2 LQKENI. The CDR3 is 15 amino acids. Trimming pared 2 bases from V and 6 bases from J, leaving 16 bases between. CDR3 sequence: CASSPSRGDEDGYTF. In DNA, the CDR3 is TGTGCCAGCTCACCAAGCAGGGGCGATGAGGATGGCTACACCTTC.

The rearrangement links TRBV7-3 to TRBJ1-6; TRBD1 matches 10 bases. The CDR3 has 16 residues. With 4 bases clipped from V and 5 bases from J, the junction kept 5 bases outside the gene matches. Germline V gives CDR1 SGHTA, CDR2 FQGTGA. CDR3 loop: CASSSQGQGHNSPLHF. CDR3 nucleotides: TGTGCCAGCAGCTCCCAGGGACAGGGGCATAATTCACCCCTCCACTTT.

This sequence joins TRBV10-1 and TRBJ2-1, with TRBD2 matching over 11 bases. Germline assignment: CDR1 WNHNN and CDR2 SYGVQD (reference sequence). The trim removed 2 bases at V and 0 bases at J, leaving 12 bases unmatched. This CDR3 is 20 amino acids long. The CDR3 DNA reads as TGCGCCAGCAGTGAGGCAGCCGGGACTAGCGGTCTGAGCTCCTACAATGAGCAGTTCTTC. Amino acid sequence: CASSEAAGTSGLSSYNEQFF.

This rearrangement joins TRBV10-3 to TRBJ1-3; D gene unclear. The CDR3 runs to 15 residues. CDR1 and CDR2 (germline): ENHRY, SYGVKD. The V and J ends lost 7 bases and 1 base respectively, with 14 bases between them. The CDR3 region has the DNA TGTGCCATCAAGAAAGAGGGCCAATCTGGAAACACCATATATTTT. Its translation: CAIKKEGQSGNTIYF.

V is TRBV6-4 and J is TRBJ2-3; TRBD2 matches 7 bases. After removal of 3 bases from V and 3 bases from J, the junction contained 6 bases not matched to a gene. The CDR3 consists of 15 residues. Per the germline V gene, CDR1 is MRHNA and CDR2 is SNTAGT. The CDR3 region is CASSERSGVTDTQYF. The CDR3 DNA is TGTGCCAGCAGTGAAAGAAGCGGGGTAACAGATACGCAGTATTTT.

Here the CDR3 reads CASSQASSLFSGNTIYF. CDR3 sequence (DNA): TGCGCCAGCAGCCAAGCTAGCAGTCTGTTCTCTGGAAACACCATATATTTT. The J gene is TRBJ1-3, the V gene TRBV4-1; D uncertain. From germline, CDR1 is MGHRA and CDR2 YSYEKL. V was trimmed by 1 base and J by 0 bases, leaving 13 bases between them. The CDR3 sequence is 17 residues long.

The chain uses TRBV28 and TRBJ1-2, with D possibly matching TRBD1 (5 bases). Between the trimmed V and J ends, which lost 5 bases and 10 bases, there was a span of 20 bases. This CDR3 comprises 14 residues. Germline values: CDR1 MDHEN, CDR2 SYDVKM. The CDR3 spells CASSRVQVPNPYTF. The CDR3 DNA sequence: TGTGCCAGCAGTCGCGTACAGGTCCCTAACCCCTACACCTTC.

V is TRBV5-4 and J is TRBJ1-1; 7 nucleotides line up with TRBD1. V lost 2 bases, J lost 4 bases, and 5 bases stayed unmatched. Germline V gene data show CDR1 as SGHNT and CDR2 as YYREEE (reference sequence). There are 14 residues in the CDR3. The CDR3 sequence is CASSLATGFTEAFF. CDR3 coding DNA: TGTGCCAGCAGCTTAGCGACAGGGTTCACTGAAGCTTTCTTT.